This T cell receptor beta chain came from a study of regulatory T cells in long-lasting Graves disease. The sample's time point: newly diagnosed GD, antithyroid drugs for less than 3 months. The TCR library used RNA extracted from PBMCs. The patients were drawn from one endocrinology department in Xi'an, China. Library construction for TCR beta used iRepertoire HTBI primers and Arm-PCR of CDR3 regions. TCRdb recomputed calls from the multiplex PCR reads with MiXCR, one row per CDR3 protein. The sample contains about 240,000 distinct CDR3 sequences, about 19% of which appear only once. A note on this clonotype: Its matching antigen is unknown.

Notes on the study in general: Persistent Graves' patients showed a TCR diversity that was lower than that of newly diagnosed ones.

Sequenced material: peripheral blood mononuclear cells (PBMCs), taken at new diagnosis, from a patient treated with antithyroid drugs. The TCR originated in a female donor with Graves disease.

CDR3 bases: TGTGCCAGCAGTTCCACGGGGGTGCGCACAGATACGCAGTATTTT. Translation: CASSSTGVRTDTQYF. V gene TRBV2 combines with J gene TRBJ2-3, with D maybe TRBD2 (6 bases). The CDR3 totals 15 residues. The V gene's germline CDR1 is SNHLY and CDR2 FYNNEI. Trimming removed 5 bases from V and 1 base from J, with 13 bases in between.